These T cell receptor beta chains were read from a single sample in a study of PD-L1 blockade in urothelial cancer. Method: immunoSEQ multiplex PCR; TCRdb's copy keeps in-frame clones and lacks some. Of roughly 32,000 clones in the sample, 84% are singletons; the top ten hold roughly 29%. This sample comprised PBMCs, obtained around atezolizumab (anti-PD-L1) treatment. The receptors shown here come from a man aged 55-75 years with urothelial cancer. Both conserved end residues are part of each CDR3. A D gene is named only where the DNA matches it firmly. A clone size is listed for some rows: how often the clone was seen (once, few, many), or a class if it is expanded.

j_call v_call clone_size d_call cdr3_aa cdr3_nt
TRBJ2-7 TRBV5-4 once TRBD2 CASSPSGSTYEQYF TGTGCCAGCAGCCCTAGCGGGAGTACCTACGAGCAGTACTTC
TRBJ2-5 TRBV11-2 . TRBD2 CASSLGSAGGQQETQYF TGTGCCAGCAGCTTAGGGTCCGCGGGGGGCCAACAAGAGACCCAGTACTTC
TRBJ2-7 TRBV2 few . CASSAVGVPEEQYF TGTGCCAGCAGTGCGGTAGGGGTGCCGGAAGAGCAGTACTTC
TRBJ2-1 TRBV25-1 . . CASSEYGSVRYNEQFF TGTGCCAGCAGTGAATATGGCAGCGTCCGCTACAATGAGCAGTTCTTC
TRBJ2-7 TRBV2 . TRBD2 CASSGGGSGYEQYF TGTGCCAGCAGTGGGGGCGGGAGCGGGTACGAGCAGTACTTC
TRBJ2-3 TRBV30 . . CAWGVLGFTDTQYF TGTGCCTGGGGAGTTTTGGGTTTCACAGATACGCAGTATTTT
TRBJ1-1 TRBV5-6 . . CASTLRSYTEAFF TGTGCCAGCACGTTAAGGAGTTACACTGAAGCTTTCTTT
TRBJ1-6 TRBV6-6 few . CASKYWRADNSPLHF TGTGCCAGCAAATATTGGAGGGCCGATAATTCACCCCTCCACTTT
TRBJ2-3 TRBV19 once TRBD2 CASSPRAGGTDTQYF TGTGCCAGTAGTCCACGAGCGGGAGGCACAGATACGCAGTATTTT
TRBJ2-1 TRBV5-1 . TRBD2 CASSLSGGPRNEQFF TGCGCCAGCAGCTTGTCGGGAGGGCCTCGGAATGAGCAGTTCTTC
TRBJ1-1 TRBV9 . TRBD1 CASSRDRGFAEAFF TGTGCCAGCAGCCGGGACAGGGGATTCGCTGAAGCTTTCTTT
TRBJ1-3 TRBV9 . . CASSVGVIPSGNTIYF TGTGCCAGCAGCGTAGGAGTGATCCCCTCTGGAAACACCATATATTTT
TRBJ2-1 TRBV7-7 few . CASSTGDGEQFF TGTGCTAGCAGTACGGGAGACGGTGAGCAGTTCTTC
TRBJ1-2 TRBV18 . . CASSPLEGRNYGYTF TGTGCCAGCTCACCACTGGAGGGACGGAACTATGGCTACACCTTC
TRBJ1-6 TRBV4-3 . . CASSQDGGSGSPLHF TGCGCCAGCAGCCAAGATGGGGGGTCAGGTTCACCCCTCCACTTT
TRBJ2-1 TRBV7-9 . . CASSLTSEQFF TGTGCCAGCAGCTTAACGAGTGAGCAGTTCTTC
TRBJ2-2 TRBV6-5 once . CASTPGGRGTGELFF TGTGCCAGCACCCCAGGGGGTCGGGGGACCGGGGAGCTGTTTTTT
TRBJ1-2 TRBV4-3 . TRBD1 CASSQADRAVDGYTF TGCGCCAGCAGCCAAGCGGACAGGGCAGTGGATGGCTACACCTTC
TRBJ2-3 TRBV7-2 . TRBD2 CASSSQLAGGLRVDTQYF TGTGCCAGCAGCTCGCAGTTAGCGGGAGGACTTAGGGTGGATACGCAGTATTTT
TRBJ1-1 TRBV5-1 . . CASSLDFAYSTEAFF TGCGCCAGCAGCTTGGATTTTGCGTACTCCACTGAAGCTTTCTTT
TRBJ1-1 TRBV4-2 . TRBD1 CASSLDRGPSTEAFF TGTGCCAGCAGCCTCGACAGGGGGCCGAGTACTGAAGCTTTCTTT
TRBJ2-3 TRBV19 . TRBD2 CASKAGRATDTQYF TGTGCCAGTAAGGCCGGGAGGGCGACAGATACGCAGTATTTT
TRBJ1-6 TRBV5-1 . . CASSPTSSYNSPLHF TGCGCCAGCAGCCCGACTAGCTCCTATAATTCACCCCTCCACTTT
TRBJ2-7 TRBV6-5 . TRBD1 CASSSASGTGFEQYF TGTGCCAGCAGTTCTGCCTCCGGGACAGGGTTCGAGCAGTACTTC
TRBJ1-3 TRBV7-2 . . CASSPRTGSGNTIYF TGTGCCAGCAGCCCCCGGACTGGCTCTGGAAACACCATATATTTT
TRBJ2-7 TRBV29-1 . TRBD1 CSVRGQIYEQYF TGCAGCGTTCGGGGACAGATCTACGAGCAGTACTTC
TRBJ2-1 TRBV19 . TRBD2 CASSVTRTSGGPFDEQFF TGTGCCAGTAGTGTAACCCGAACTAGCGGGGGACCTTTCGATGAGCAGTTCTTC
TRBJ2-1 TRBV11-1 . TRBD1 CASSLFPGQGARNEQFF TGTGCCAGCAGCTTATTCCCGGGGCAGGGGGCGCGGAATGAGCAGTTCTTC
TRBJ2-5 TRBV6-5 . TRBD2 CASSFRTSAQTQYF TGTGCCAGCAGTTTCCGGACTAGCGCGCAGACCCAGTACTTC
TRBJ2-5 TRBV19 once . CASSTSAQVQETQYF TGTGCCAGTAGTACCTCCGCTCAGGTCCAAGAGACCCAGTACTTC
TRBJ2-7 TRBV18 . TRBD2 CASSPYLVGLAGVSYEQYF TGTGCCAGCTCACCATACTTGGTCGGACTAGCGGGGGTATCCTACGAGCAGTACTTC
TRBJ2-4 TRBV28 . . CASTHQGLAKNIQYF TGTGCCAGCACCCACCAGGGATTAGCCAAAAACATTCAGTACTTC
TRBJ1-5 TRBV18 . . CASSPWQANQPQHF TGTGCCAGCTCACCCTGGCAGGCAAATCAGCCCCAGCATTTT
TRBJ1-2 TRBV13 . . CASHRGTNYGYTF TGTGCCAGCCACCGGGGGACCAACTATGGCTACACCTTC
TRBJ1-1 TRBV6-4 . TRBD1 CASRRDPGTGAEAFF TGTGCCAGCAGGAGAGATCCCGGGACAGGCGCTGAAGCTTTCTTT
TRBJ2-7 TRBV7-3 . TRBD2 CASSSRAGPYEQYF TGTGCCAGCAGCTCGAGAGCGGGGCCCTACGAGCAGTACTTC
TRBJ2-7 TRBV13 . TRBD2 CASSPSGSLREQYF TGTGCCAGCAGTCCTAGCGGGAGCTTAAGGGAGCAGTACTTC
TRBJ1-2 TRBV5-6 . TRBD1 CASILTGTGFLKYGYTF TGTGCCAGCATACTCACCGGGACAGGCTTCCTAAAGTATGGCTACACCTTC
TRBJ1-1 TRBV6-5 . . CASSSYRVSLNTEAFF TGTGCCAGCAGTTCCTACAGGGTTTCCTTGAACACTGAAGCTTTCTTT
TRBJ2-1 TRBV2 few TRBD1 CASSKNSQGAGEQFF TGTGCCAGCAGTAAAAACTCACAGGGGGCCGGTGAGCAGTTCTTC
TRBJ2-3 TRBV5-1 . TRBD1 CASSLEDRLKDTQYF TGCGCCAGCAGCTTGGAGGACAGGTTGAAAGATACGCAGTATTTT
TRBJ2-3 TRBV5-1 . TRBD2 CASSPAGVTDTQYF TGCGCCAGCAGCCCGGCGGGAGTCACAGATACGCAGTATTTT
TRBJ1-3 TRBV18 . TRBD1 CASSPGTDTGNTIYF TGTGCCAGCTCACCGGGGACAGATACTGGAAACACCATATATTTT
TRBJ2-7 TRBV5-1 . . CASSLIDSSFEQYF TGCGCCAGCAGCTTAATAGACAGTTCGTTCGAGCAGTACTTC
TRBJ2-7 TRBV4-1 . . CASSQGGQLGSYEQYF TGCGCCAGCAGCCAAGGAGGACAGCTGGGCTCCTACGAGCAGTACTTC
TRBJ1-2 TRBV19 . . CASSIASALEGGYTF TGTGCCAGTAGTATAGCCTCAGCTCTGGAGGGTGGCTACACCTTC
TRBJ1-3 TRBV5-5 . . CASSLDRGNTIYF TGTGCCAGCAGCTTGGACAGAGGAAACACCATATATTTT
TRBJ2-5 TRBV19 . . CASSIPPRLGGVGETQYF TGTGCCAGTAGTATTCCCCCCCGTCTCGGCGGGGTAGGTGAGACCCAGTACTTC
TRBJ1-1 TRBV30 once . CAWSKGGVGNTEAFF TGTGCCTGGAGTAAGGGGGGGGTTGGGAACACTGAAGCTTTCTTT
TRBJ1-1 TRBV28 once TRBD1 CASSPDRRGTEAFF TGTGCCAGCAGTCCGGACAGGCGGGGAACTGAAGCTTTCTTT
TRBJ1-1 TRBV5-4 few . CASSLKHSLEAFF TGTGCCAGCAGCTTGAAGCACTCCCTTGAAGCTTTCTTT
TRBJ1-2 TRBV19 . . CASSITGTPANYGYTF TGTGCCAGTAGTATTACCGGGACACCAGCTAACTATGGCTACACCTTC
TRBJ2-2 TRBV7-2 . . CASSLSSRGELFF TGTGCCAGCAGCTTATCCTCTCGGGGGGAGCTGTTTTTT
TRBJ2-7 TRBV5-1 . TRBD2 CASSLIAGEFNEQYF TGCGCCAGCAGCCTGATAGCGGGAGAGTTTAACGAGCAGTACTTC
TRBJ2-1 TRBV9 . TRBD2 CASSAAKRLAGSGYNEQFF TGTGCCAGCAGCGCCGCTAAAAGACTAGCGGGATCGGGATACAATGAGCAGTTCTTC
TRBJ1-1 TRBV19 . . CASSMTDYNTEAFF TGTGCCAGTAGTATGACTGATTACAACACTGAAGCTTTCTTT
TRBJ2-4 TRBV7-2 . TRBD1 CASSLTPQGVRLNIQYF TGTGCCAGCAGCCTAACCCCCCAGGGGGTCAGGCTAAACATTCAGTACTTC
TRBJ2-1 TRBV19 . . CASSIGSVYEQFF TGTGCCAGTAGTATAGGGAGCGTTTATGAGCAGTTCTTC
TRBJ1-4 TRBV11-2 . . CASSLGVGGDEKLFF TGTGCCAGCAGCTTAGGAGTGGGGGGGGATGAAAAACTGTTTTTT
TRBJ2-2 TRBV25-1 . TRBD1 CASSWTGSGELFF TGTGCCAGCAGCTGGACAGGGTCCGGGGAGCTGTTTTTT